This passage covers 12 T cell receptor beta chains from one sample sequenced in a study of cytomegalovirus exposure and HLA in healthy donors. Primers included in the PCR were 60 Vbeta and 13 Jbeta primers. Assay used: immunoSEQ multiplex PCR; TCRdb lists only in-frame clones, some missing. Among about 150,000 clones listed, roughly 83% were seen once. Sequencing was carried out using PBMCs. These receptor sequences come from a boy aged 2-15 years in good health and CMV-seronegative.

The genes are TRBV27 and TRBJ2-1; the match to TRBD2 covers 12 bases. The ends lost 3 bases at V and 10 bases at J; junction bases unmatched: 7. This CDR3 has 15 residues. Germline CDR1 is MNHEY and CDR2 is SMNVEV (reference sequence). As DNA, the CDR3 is TGTGCCAGCAGTTTCGTACTAGCGGGAGGTGGGGAGCAGTTCTTC. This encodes CASSFVLAGGGEQFF.

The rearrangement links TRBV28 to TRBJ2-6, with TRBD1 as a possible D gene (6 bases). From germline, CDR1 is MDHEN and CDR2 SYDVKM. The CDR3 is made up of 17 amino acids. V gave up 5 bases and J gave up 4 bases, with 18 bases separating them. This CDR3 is CASSPYASGAGANVLTF. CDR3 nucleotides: TGTGCCAGCAGTCCTTACGCTTCAGGGGCCGGGGCCAACGTCCTGACTTTC.

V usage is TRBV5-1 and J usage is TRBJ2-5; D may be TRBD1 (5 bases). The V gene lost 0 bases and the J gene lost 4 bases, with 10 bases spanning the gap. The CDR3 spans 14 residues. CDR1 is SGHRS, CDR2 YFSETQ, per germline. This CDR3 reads CASSLVQGGETQYF. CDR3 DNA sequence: TGCGCCAGCAGCTTGGTCCAGGGTGGAGAGACCCAGTACTTC.

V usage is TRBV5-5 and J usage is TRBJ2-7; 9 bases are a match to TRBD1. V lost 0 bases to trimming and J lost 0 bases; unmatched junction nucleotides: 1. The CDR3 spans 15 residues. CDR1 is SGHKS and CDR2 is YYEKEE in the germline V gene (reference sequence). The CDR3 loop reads CASSLGQGVSYEQYF. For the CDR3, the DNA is TGTGCCAGCAGCTTGGGACAGGGGGTCTCCTACGAGCAGTACTTC.

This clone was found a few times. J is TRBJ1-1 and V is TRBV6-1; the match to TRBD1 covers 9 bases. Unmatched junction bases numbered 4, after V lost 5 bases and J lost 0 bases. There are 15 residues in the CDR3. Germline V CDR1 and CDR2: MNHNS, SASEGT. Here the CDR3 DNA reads TGTGCCAGCAGTAAACGGGACAGGGTGAACACTGAAGCTTTCTTT. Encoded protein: CASSKRDRVNTEAFF.

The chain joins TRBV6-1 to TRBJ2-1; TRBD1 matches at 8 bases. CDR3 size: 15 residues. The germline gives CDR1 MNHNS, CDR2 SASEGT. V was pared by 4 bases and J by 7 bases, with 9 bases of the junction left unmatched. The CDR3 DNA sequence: TGTGCCAGCAGTGTCGACAGGGGCCGCGGAAATGAGCAGTTCTTC. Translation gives CASSVDRGRGNEQFF.

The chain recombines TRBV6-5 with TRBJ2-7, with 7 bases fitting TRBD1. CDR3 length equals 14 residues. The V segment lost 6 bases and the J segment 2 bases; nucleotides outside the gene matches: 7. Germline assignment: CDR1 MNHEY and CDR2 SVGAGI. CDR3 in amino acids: CASRYRGRAYEQYF. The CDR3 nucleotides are TGTGCCAGCAGGTACAGGGGAAGAGCCTACGAGCAGTACTTC.

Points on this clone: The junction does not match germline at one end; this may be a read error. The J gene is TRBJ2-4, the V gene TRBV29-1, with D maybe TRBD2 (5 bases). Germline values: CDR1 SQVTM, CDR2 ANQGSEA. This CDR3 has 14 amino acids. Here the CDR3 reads CSVYHGLAKNIQYF. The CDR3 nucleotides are TGCAGCGTCTACCACGGCCTAGCCAAAAACATCCAGTACTTC.

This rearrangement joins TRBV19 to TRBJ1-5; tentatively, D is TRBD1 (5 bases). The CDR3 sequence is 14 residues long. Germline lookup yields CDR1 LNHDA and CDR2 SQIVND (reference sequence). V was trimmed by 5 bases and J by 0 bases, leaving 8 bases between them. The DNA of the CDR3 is TGTGCCAGTAGTTGGGACTCTAGCAATCAGCCCCAGCATTTT. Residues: CASSWDSSNQPQHF.

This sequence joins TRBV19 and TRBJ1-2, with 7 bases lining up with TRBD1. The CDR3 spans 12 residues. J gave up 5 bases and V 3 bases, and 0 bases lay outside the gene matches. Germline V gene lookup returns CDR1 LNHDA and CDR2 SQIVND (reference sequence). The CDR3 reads CASSMGQYGYTF. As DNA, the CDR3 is TGTGCCAGTAGTATGGGACAGTATGGCTACACCTTC.

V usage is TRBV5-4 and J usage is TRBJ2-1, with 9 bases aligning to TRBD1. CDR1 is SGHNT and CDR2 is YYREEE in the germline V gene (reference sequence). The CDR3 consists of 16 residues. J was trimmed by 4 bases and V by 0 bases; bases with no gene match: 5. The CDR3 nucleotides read TGTGCCAGCAGCTTGGATTGGGACAGGGTTTACAATGAGCAGTTCTTC. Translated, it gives CASSLDWDRVYNEQFF.

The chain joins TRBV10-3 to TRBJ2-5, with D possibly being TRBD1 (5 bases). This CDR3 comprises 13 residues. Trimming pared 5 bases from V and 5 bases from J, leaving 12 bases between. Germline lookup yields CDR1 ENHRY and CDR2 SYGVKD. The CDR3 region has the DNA TGTGCCATCAGTCGGCAGGGTCGGGAGACCCAGTACTTC. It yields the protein CAISRQGRETQYF.